Sequencing of this TCR beta chain was carried out in a study of T cells in Graves' hyperthyroidism and ophthalmopathy. This clonotype appeared many times. What it recognizes is unknown. At one of its ends the junction is not consistent with the germline gene, which may arise from a read error. Study observations and caveats: Also found in blood were most expanded thyroid clonotypes above 0.001.

Using RNA transcripts as the source, TCR beta CDR3 regions were amplified. First-round RT-PCR with HTBI primers amplified the TCR CDR3 region. TCRdb itself ran the multiplex PCR reads through MiXCR, one entry per CDR3 protein. The top ten hold about 20% of the sample, which has approximately 610,000 distinct CDR3 sequences, over 15% seen once. The CDR3 covers 15 residues. Germline V gives CDR1 SGHRS, CDR2 YFSETQ. The sequenced sample consisted of blood. This clonotype was sampled from a woman under 30 with Graves' hyperthyroidism. The V call is TRBV5-1, the J call TRBJ2-7; 10 bases are shared with TRBD2. The CDR3 sequence: CASSLGLAGAYEQYF. In DNA form, the CDR3 reads TGTGCCAGCAGCTTAGGTCTAGCGGGGGCCTACGAGCAGTACTTC.